This T cell receptor beta chain was found in a study of graft-versus-host responses after intestinal transplantation. Libraries were prepared by immunoSEQ multiplex PCR; TCRdb keeps only in-frame clonotypes and omits some of them. The repertoire holds about 94,000 clones, with 75% to 95% as singletons. Concerning this clone: Its antigen remains unidentified.

V lost 4 bases and J lost 3; bases outside the gene matches: 10. CDR1 ENHRY and CDR2 SYGVKD come from the germline V gene. The CDR3 extends over 17 amino acids. The specimen was unstimulated CD8+ T cells sorted from spleen or lymph node cells, collected before intestinal transplant. This receptor was taken from a human donor who received an intestinal transplant. The rearrangement joins TRBV10-3 to TRBJ2-5; 11 bases match TRBD2. The CDR3 DNA reads TGTGCCATCAGTGCCCGGTTGGCTAGCGGGGGGAAAGAGACCCAGTACTTC. Translation gives CAISARLASGGKETQYF.